This T cell receptor beta chain was obtained from a study of blood T cells in healthy people across ages. Whole-study results and caveats: Any changes in expanded clonotypes were possibly confounded, as donor CMV status remained unknown.

In germline, CDR1 is MNHEY, CDR2 SVGEGT. This CDR3 region has 14 residues. V was shortened by 0 bases and J by 5 bases, with 8 bases between the two germline ends. A minimum of 7 million PBMCs was isolated per sample. Per individual sample, total RNA of at least 6 micrograms was extracted. As concerns this clonotype: Antigen unknown.

PCR was performed a second time for about 6 to 12 cycles using a sample-barcoded 5' primer and a J-beta primer mix. Each of the cDNA molecules was tagged by a template-switch adaptor with 12 random nucleotides. Via MiXCR, TCRdb re-called the 5' RACE reads, giving one row per CDR3 protein. The sample records under 2 million distinct CDR3 sequences, around 36% being singletons. This clonotype was sampled from a woman younger than 45 in good health. The V call is TRBV6-2 or TRBV6-3, the J call TRBJ1-5; unclear D gene. Sequencing was performed on blood. The CDR3 region is CASSYSAGYQPQHF. CDR3 DNA sequence: TGTGCCAGCAGTTACTCAGCAGGATATCAGCCCCAGCATTTT.